The clone carrying this T cell receptor (beta chain) occurred a few times. TCRdb re-called the 5' RACE reads through MiXCR, storing one row per CDR3 protein. The repertoire consists of 120,000 or so distinct CDR3 sequences, with approximately 8.4% occurring once and the leading ten covering 40%. The data derive from a study of T cells after yellow fever vaccination. Germline loops: CDR1 LGHNA, CDR2 YNFKEQ. This CDR3 has 14 residues. V trimming: 6 bases; J trimming: 1 base; junction bases outside the gene matches: 3. The sequencing here drew on CD8+ T cells sorted from PBMCs, taken on the day of the yellow fever booster vaccination. This sequence originates from a man aged 18 to 29 who received the YFV17D yellow fever vaccine. The chain employs TRBV4-2 and TRBJ2-1; 7 bases match TRBD2. For the CDR3, the DNA is TGTGCCAGCAGGGTCGGGGGGTCCTACAATGAGCAGTTCTTC. Translated: CASRVGGSYNEQFF.